Reported below is one T cell receptor (beta chain). This specimen belongs to a study of cytomegalovirus exposure and HLA in healthy donors. Trimming took 5 bases from V and 5 from J; bases not matched to a gene: 8. This CDR3 has 14 residues. Germline V gene sequence: CDR1 MNHEY, CDR2 SMNVEV (reference sequence). 60 Vbeta and 13 Jbeta primers were used in PCR. Method: immunoSEQ multiplex PCR; TCRdb's copy keeps in-frame clones and lacks some. The profile shows some 150,000 clones, 80% to 85% of them singletons. The sequenced sample consisted of PBMCs. The rearrangement joins TRBV27 to TRBJ1-2; 7 nucleotides agree with TRBD1. This clonotype was obtained from a woman aged 45-59 years in good health and CMV-seropositive. Here the CDR3 DNA reads TGTGCCAGCAGTCAGGGACAGCACAGTTATGGCTACACCTTC. Translating gives CASSQGQHSYGYTF.